Listed below are T cell receptor beta chains from one sample, sequenced in a study of shared clonotypes between healthy human individuals. The method was immunoSEQ multiplex PCR; TCRdb's version includes in-frame clones alone and lacks a portion of them. The sample records roughly 2 million clones, over 85% being singletons. Sequenced sample: naive CD8+ T cells sorted from blood. The receptors here all came from a man younger than 35 in good health. CDR3s include the opening cysteine and the closing phenylalanine or tryptophan. Each record gives: V gene, J gene, clone size, D gene, CDR3 protein, CDR3 DNA. D genes are given only for firm matches. Size tells how often a clone was seen (once, few, many) or the class of an expanded clone, and some rows leave it out.

V: TRBV27
J: TRBJ2-1
size: NA
D: TRBD2
CDR3: CASSSPAGGPPNEQFF
DNA: TGTGCCAGCAGTTCCCCAGCGGGAGGGCCCCCCAATGAGCAGTTCTTC

V: TRBV30
J: TRBJ2-2
size: NA
D: NA
CDR3: CAWSRAYTGELFF
DNA: TGTGCCTGGAGCAGGGCTTACACCGGGGAGCTGTTTTTT

V: TRBV7-9
J: TRBJ2-1
size: NA
D: NA
CDR3: CASDGINEQFF
DNA: TGTGCCAGCGATGGGATCAATGAGCAGTTCTTC

V: TRBV4-2
J: TRBJ1-5
size: NA
D: NA
CDR3: CASSQVGTNQPQHF
DNA: TGTGCCAGCAGCCAAGTGGGAACAAATCAGCCCCAGCATTTT

V: TRBV7-9
J: TRBJ2-7
size: NA
D: NA
CDR3: CASSSASGTQYEQYF
DNA: TGTGCCAGCAGCTCCGCTAGTGGGACACAATACGAGCAGTACTTC

V: TRBV10-3
J: TRBJ2-7
size: NA
D: NA
CDR3: CATSSDSSYEQYF
DNA: TGTGCCACCTCTTCGGACAGCTCCTACGAGCAGTACTTC

V: TRBV5-4
J: TRBJ1-4
size: NA
D: TRBD1
CDR3: CASSEGQERSNEKLFF
DNA: TGTGCCAGCAGCGAGGGACAGGAGCGATCTAATGAAAAACTGTTTTTT

V: TRBV7-9
J: TRBJ2-5
size: NA
D: TRBD1
CDR3: CASSSEDRDKTQYF
DNA: TGTGCCAGCAGCTCCGAGGACAGGGACAAGACCCAGTACTTC

V: TRBV14
J: TRBJ1-1
size: NA
D: NA
CDR3: CASSQLQGMNTEAFF
DNA: TGTGCCAGCAGCCAACTACAGGGTATGAACACTGAAGCTTTCTTT

V: TRBV2
J: TRBJ2-3
size: NA
D: TRBD2
CDR3: CASSRGLAGGSDTQYF
DNA: TGTGCCAGCAGCCGAGGACTAGCGGGGGGTTCAGATACGCAGTATTTT

V: TRBV7-9
J: TRBJ1-2
size: many
D: TRBD1
CDR3: CASREDRNYGYTF
DNA: TGTGCCAGCAGAGAGGACAGGAACTATGGCTACACCTTC

V: TRBV9
J: TRBJ2-2
size: NA
D: NA
CDR3: CASSPSGATGELFF
DNA: TGTGCCAGCAGCCCCAGTGGGGCCACCGGGGAGCTGTTTTTT

V: TRBV9
J: TRBJ1-3
size: NA
D: NA
CDR3: CASSGDTNTIYF
DNA: TGTGCCAGCAGCGGAGATACAAACACCATATATTTT

V: TRBV19
J: TRBJ2-7
size: NA
D: TRBD1
CDR3: CASSIRGQGKESPYEQYF
DNA: TGTGCCAGTAGTATACGGGGACAGGGGAAAGAGTCCCCCTACGAGCAGTACTTC

V: TRBV10-3
J: TRBJ2-7
size: NA
D: TRBD1
CDR3: CAISDGQGPTYEQYF
DNA: TGTGCCATCAGCGATGGACAGGGCCCTACCTACGAGCAGTACTTC

V: TRBV7-6
J: TRBJ1-1
size: NA
D: NA
CDR3: CASSPRAHTEAFF
DNA: TGTGCCAGCAGCCCACGGGCACACACTGAAGCTTTCTTT

V: TRBV7-9
J: TRBJ1-1
size: NA
D: NA
CDR3: CASSQDREEVAEAFF
DNA: TGTGCCAGCAGCCAAGATCGGGAAGAGGTCGCTGAAGCTTTCTTT

V: TRBV5-1
J: TRBJ2-7
size: NA
D: TRBD2
CDR3: CASSQGPSGGAYEQYF
DNA: TGCGCCAGCAGCCAAGGACCTAGCGGGGGGGCGTACGAGCAGTACTTC

V: TRBV4-2
J: TRBJ1-1
size: NA
D: TRBD1
CDR3: CASSPRGAGGKDTEAFF
DNA: TGTGCCAGCAGCCCCCGCGGTGCAGGGGGCAAGGACACTGAAGCTTTCTTT

V: TRBV28
J: TRBJ1-2
size: NA
D: NA
CDR3: CASIALSGQFYGYTF
DNA: TGTGCCAGCATCGCCCTAAGCGGACAGTTCTATGGCTACACCTTC

V: TRBV7-8
J: TRBJ2-1
size: NA
D: TRBD2
CDR3: CASSLVLAGNVGEQFF
DNA: TGTGCCAGCAGCTTAGTACTAGCGGGGAATGTAGGTGAGCAGTTCTTC

V: TRBV4-1
J: TRBJ2-7
size: NA
D: TRBD2
CDR3: CASSQVAGAYEQYF
DNA: TGCGCCAGCAGCCAAGTAGCGGGTGCCTACGAGCAGTACTTC